These T cell receptor beta chains were read from a single sample in a study of cytomegalovirus exposure and HLA in healthy donors. TCRdb's table, derived via immunoSEQ multiplex PCR, lists solely in-frame clones and lacks some. The data show some 98,000 clones, with about 81% seen just once and roughly 1.4% held by the top ten. Sequenced sample: PBMCs. Every receptor here comes from a man between 35 and 55 years old in good health and CMV-seronegative. The CDR3 runs from the conserved cysteine through the conserved F or W. Fields, in order: J gene, clone size, V gene, D gene, CDR3 DNA, CDR3 protein. A D gene is named only where the DNA matches it firmly. Rows give clone size only sometimes, using once, few, many, or a class for an expanded clone.

J: TRBJ1-5
size: few
V: TRBV4-2
D: .
DNA: TGTGCCAGCAGCCAAGAAAGGAGTCAGCCCCAGCATTTT
CDR3: CASSQERSQPQHF

J: TRBJ2-2
size: .
V: TRBV7-9
D: .
DNA: TGTGCCAGCTCGGTAGGCGGCAGGGAGCTGTTTTTT
CDR3: CASSVGGRELFF

J: TRBJ2-7
size: .
V: TRBV18
D: TRBD1
DNA: TGTGCCAGCTCAACTCCGGGACAGCCCTACGAGCAGTACTTC
CDR3: CASSTPGQPYEQYF

J: TRBJ2-7
size: .
V: TRBV10-3
D: .
DNA: TGTGCCATCGCAAAAGGGCAGGGTGGTGAGCAGTACTTC
CDR3: CAIAKGQGGEQYF

J: TRBJ2-3
size: .
V: TRBV7-9
D: TRBD1
DNA: TGTTCCAGCAGCTTAGGTGTTGGGACAGAAAACACAGATACGCAGTATTTT
CDR3: CSSSLGVGTENTDTQYF

J: TRBJ1-3
size: once
V: TRBV5-4
D: .
DNA: TGTGCCAGCAGCCCGGGACTGCACTCTGGAAACACCATATATTTT
CDR3: CASSPGLHSGNTIYF

J: TRBJ2-2
size: .
V: TRBV5-6
D: .
DNA: TGTGCCAGCAGCTCGGGACAGAACACCGGGGAGCTGTTTTTT
CDR3: CASSSGQNTGELFF

J: TRBJ1-5
size: .
V: TRBV6-1
D: .
DNA: TGTGCCAGCGGACGACAGAGCAATCAGCCCCAGCATTTT
CDR3: CASGRQSNQPQHF

J: TRBJ2-5
size: once
V: TRBV29-1
D: TRBD1
DNA: TGCAGCGTTGTAAGGGGGCAGGGGGAGACCCAGTACTTC
CDR3: CSVVRGQGETQYF

J: TRBJ1-6
size: .
V: TRBV18
D: TRBD1
DNA: TGTGCCAGCTCTACTTACAGGGGGTGGTCACCCCTCCACTTT
CDR3: CASSTYRGWSPLHF

J: TRBJ2-7
size: few
V: TRBV5-1
D: .
DNA: TGCGCCAGCAGCTTGGAGGTCAGGGTCTACGAGCAGTACTTC
CDR3: CASSLEVRVYEQYF

J: TRBJ2-7
size: .
V: TRBV7-9
D: TRBD1
DNA: TGTGCCAGCAGCGTTACGGGACAGAGCTACGAGCAGTACTTC
CDR3: CASSVTGQSYEQYF

J: TRBJ1-2
size: .
V: TRBV13
D: .
DNA: TGTGCCAGCAGGGGTCCAAGGGGGACCTACGGGGGCTACACCTTC
CDR3: CASRGPRGTYGGYTF

J: TRBJ2-7
size: .
V: TRBV29-1
D: .
DNA: TGCAGCGTTGCCCCGAGACTCTCCTACGAGCAGTACTTC
CDR3: CSVAPRLSYEQYF

J: TRBJ1-4
size: .
V: TRBV19
D: TRBD1
DNA: TGTGCCAGTTCGACGGGGACAGCTCAGAATGAAAAACTGTTTTTT
CDR3: CASSTGTAQNEKLFF

J: TRBJ2-3
size: .
V: TRBV5-5
D: .
DNA: TGTGCCAGCAGCTTGATACAGTCCATGGATACGCAGTATTTT
CDR3: CASSLIQSMDTQYF

J: TRBJ1-6
size: .
V: TRBV27
D: .
DNA: TGTGCCAGCAGTTTATCTTCAAATTCACCCCTCCACTTT
CDR3: CASSLSSNSPLHF

J: TRBJ1-3
size: .
V: TRBV5-5
D: .
DNA: TGTGCCAGCAGCTTGGACCCGCGGGGCTTTGGAAACACCATATATTTT
CDR3: CASSLDPRGFGNTIYF

J: TRBJ2-7
size: .
V: TRBV2
D: .
DNA: TGTGCCAGCAGTGATATAGGCAGACAATACGAGCAGTACTTC
CDR3: CASSDIGRQYEQYF

J: TRBJ2-3
size: .
V: TRBV4-2
D: TRBD2
DNA: TGTGCCAGCAGCCAAGCGCTCCGCGGGGGGGCGACAGATACGCAGTATTTT
CDR3: CASSQALRGGATDTQYF

J: TRBJ2-7
size: .
V: TRBV5-4
D: .
DNA: TGTGCCAGCAGCACATCTTCGGGACACCGGTTTGAGCAGTACTTC
CDR3: CASSTSSGHRFEQYF

J: TRBJ1-1
size: .
V: TRBV7-8
D: TRBD1
DNA: TGTGCCAGCAGCCAAGGGACAGGGTTCACTGAAGCTTTCTTT
CDR3: CASSQGTGFTEAFF

J: TRBJ2-7
size: .
V: TRBV10-1
D: .
DNA: TGCGCCAGCAGTGAAGAGGGACATCAACAATACGAGCAGTACTTC
CDR3: CASSEEGHQQYEQYF

J: TRBJ2-1
size: .
V: TRBV9
D: .
DNA: TGTGCCAGCAGCGCCAGAGAGGTCTGGGAGCAGTTCTTC
CDR3: CASSAREVWEQFF

J: TRBJ2-3
size: .
V: TRBV7-6
D: .
DNA: TGTGCCAGCAGCTTAGGTGTGTTCGGCAGGGCTGCAGATACGCAGTATTTT
CDR3: CASSLGVFGRAADTQYF

J: TRBJ2-3
size: .
V: TRBV28
D: .
DNA: TGTGCCAGCAATCCAGGCAGCACAGATACGCAGTATTTT
CDR3: CASNPGSTDTQYF

J: TRBJ2-1
size: .
V: TRBV30
D: .
DNA: TGTGCCTGGAAGGGGTCCTACAATGAGCAGTTCTTC
CDR3: CAWKGSYNEQFF